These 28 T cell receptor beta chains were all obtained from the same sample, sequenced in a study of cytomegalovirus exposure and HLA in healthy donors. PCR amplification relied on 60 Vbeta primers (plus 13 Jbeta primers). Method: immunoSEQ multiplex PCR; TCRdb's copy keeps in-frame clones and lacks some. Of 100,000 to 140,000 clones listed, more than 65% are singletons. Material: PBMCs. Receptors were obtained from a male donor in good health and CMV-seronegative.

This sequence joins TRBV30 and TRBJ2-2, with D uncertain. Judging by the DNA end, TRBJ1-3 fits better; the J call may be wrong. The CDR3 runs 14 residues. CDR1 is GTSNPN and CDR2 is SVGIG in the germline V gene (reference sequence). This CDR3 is CAWSKGSSGNTIYF. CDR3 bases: TGTGCCTGGAGTAAAGGGAGCTCTGGAAACACCATATATTTT.

CDR3 in DNA: TGTGCCAGCTCACCCTCACAGGGGGCAAGGAACTATGGCTACACCTTC. It encodes CASSPSQGARNYGYTF. The chain couples TRBV18 to TRBJ1-2, with 9 bases identical to TRBD1. V shed 3 bases and J 2 bases; nucleotides not matched to a gene: 7. This CDR3 has 16 amino acids. Germline V gene lookup returns CDR1 KGHSH and CDR2 LQKENI.

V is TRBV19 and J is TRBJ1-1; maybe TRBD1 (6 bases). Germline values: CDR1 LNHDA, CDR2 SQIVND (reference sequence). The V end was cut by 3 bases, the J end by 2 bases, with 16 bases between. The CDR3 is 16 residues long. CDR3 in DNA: TGTGCCAGTAGTATTAGGTCAGGACAGAAAAACACTGAAGCTTTCTTT. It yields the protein CASSIRSGQKNTEAFF.

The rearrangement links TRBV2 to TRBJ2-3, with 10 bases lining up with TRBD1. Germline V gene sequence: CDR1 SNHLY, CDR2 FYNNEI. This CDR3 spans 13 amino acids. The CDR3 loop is CATRDRGKDTQYF. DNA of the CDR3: TGTGCAACCCGGGACAGGGGTAAGGATACGCAGTATTTT.

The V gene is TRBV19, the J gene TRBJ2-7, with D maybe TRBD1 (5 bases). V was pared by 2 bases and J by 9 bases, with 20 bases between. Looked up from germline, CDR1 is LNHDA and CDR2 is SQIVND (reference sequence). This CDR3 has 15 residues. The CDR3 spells CASSIFSGPTLGQYF. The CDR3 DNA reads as TGTGCCAGTAGTATATTTTCAGGGCCCACTCTTGGGCAGTACTTC.

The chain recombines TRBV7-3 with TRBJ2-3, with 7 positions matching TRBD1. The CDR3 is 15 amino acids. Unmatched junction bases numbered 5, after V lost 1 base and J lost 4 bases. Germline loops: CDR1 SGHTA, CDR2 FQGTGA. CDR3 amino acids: CASSLSWQGADTQYF. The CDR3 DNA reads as TGTGCCAGCAGCTTAAGTTGGCAGGGGGCAGATACGCAGTATTTT.

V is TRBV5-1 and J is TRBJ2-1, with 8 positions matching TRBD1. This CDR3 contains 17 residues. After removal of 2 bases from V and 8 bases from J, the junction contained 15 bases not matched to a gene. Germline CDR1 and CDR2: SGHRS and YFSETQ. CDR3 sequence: CASSFGTGQGRGDEQFF. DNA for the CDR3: TGCGCCAGCAGCTTTGGTACCGGACAGGGAAGAGGGGATGAGCAGTTCTTC. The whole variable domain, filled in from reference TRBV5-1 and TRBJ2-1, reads KAGVTQTPRYLIKTRGQQVTLSCSPISGHRSVSWYQQTPGQGLQFLFEYFSETQRNKGNFPGRFSGRQFSNSRSEMNVSTLELGDSALYLCASSFGTGQGRGDEQFFGPGTRLTVL.

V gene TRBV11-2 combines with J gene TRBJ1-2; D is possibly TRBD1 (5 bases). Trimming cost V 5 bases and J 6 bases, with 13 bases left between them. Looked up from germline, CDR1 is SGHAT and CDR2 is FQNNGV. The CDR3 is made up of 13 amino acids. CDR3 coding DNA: TGTGCCAGCAGCGTCCAGGGTGCTCATGGCTACACCTTC. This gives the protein CASSVQGAHGYTF.

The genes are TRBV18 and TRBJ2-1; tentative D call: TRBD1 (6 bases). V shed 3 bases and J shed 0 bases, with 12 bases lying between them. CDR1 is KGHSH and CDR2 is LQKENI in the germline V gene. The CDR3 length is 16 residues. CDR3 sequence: CASSPQGQRSYNEQFF. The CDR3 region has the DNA TGTGCCAGCTCACCCCAAGGACAGCGCTCCTACAATGAGCAGTTCTTC.

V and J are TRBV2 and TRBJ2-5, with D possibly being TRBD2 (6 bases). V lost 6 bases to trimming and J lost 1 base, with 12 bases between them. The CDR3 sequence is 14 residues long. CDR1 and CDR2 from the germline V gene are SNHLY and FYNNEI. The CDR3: CASRAGTGQETQYF. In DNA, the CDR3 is TGTGCCAGCAGAGCGGGTACCGGCCAAGAGACCCAGTACTTC.

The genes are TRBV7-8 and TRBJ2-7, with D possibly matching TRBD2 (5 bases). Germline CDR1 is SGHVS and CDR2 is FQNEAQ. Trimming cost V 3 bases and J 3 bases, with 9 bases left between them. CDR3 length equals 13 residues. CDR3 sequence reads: CASSFTGNYEQYF. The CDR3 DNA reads TGTGCCAGCAGCTTCACCGGGAACTACGAGCAGTACTTC.

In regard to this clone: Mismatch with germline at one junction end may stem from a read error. CDR3 sequence (DNA): TGTGTCTGGAGTGCTGAGGATACGCAGTATTTT. It codes for CVWSAEDTQYF. The J gene is TRBJ2-3, the V gene TRBV30; unclear D gene. The CDR3 has 11 residues. Germline V gene data show CDR1 as GTSNPN and CDR2 as SVGIG (reference sequence).

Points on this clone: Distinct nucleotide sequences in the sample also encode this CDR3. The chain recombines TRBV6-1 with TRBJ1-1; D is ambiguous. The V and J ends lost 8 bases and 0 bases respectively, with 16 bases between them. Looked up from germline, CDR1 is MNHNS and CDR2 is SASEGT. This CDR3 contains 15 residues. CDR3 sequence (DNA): TGTGCCAGCCGCCCTTATGGTGGCATGAACACTGAAGCTTTCTTT. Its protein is CASRPYGGMNTEAFF.

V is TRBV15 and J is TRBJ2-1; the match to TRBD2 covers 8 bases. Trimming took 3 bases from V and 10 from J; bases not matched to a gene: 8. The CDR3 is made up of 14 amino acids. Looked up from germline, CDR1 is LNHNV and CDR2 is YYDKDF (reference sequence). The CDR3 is CATSRSGGGDEQFF. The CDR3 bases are TGTGCCACCAGCAGGAGCGGGGGTGGGGACGAGCAGTTCTTC.

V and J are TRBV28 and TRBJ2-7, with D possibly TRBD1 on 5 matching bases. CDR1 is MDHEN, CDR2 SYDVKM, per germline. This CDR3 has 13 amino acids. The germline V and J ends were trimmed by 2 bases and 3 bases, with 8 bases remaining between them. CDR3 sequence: CASSLDSDYEQYF. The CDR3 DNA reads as TGTGCCAGCAGTTTAGACAGCGACTACGAGCAGTACTTC.

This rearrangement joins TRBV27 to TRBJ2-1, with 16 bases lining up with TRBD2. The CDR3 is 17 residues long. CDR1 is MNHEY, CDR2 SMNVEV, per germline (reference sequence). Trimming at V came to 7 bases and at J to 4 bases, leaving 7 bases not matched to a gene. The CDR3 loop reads CASTGTSGRAGYNEQFF. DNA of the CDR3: TGTGCCAGCACCGGGACTAGCGGGAGGGCCGGTTACAATGAGCAGTTCTTC.

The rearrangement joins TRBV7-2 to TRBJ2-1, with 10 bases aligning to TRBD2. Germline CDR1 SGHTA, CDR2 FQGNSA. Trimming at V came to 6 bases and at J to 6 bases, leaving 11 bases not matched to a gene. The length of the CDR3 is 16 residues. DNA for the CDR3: TGTGCCAGCAGACCGAGGGCGGGACTAGCGCCCAATGAGCAGTTCTTC. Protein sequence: CASRPRAGLAPNEQFF. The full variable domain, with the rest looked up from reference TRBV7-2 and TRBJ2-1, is GAGVSQSPSNKVTEKGKDVELRCDPISGHTALYWYRQSLGQGLEFLIYFQGNSAPDKSGLPSDRFSAERTGGSVSTLTIQRTQQEDSAVYLCASRPRAGLAPNEQFFGPGTRLTVL.

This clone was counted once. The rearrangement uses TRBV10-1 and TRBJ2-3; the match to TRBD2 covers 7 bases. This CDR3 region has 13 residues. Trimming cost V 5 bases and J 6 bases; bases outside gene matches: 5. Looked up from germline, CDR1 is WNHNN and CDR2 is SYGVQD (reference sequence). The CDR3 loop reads CASSKREGDTQYF. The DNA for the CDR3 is TGCGCCAGCAGTAAGCGGGAAGGGGATACGCAGTATTTT.

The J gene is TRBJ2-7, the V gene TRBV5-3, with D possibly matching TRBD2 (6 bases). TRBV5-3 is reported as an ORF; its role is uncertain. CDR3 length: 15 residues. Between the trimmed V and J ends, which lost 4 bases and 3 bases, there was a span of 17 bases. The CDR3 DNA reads TGTGCCAGAAGCCGGAAGGGACTGAAGTACTACGAGCAGTACTTC. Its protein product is CARSRKGLKYYEQYF.

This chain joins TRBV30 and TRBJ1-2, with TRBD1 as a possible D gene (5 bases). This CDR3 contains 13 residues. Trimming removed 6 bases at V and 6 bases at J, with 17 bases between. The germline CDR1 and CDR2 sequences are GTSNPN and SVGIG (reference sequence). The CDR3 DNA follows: TGTGCCTGTTACCCGGCAGGGAACGATGGCTACACCTTC. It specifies CACYPAGNDGYTF.

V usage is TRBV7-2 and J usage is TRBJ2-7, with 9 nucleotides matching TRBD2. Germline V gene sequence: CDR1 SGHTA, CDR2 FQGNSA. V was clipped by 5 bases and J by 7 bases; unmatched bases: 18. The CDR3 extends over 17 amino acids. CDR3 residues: CASSQDGGGTSLREQYF. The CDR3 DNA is TGTGCCAGCAGCCAAGACGGGGGTGGGACTAGCTTGAGGGAGCAGTACTTC. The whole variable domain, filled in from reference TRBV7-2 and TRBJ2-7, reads GAGVSQSPSNKVTEKGKDVELRCDPISGHTALYWYRQSLGQGLEFLIYFQGNSAPDKSGLPSDRFSAERTGGSVSTLTIQRTQQEDSAVYLCASSQDGGGTSLREQYFGPGTRLTVT.

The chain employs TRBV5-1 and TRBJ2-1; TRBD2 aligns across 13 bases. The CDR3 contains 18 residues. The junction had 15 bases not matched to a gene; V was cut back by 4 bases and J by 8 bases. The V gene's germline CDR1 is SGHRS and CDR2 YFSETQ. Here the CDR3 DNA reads TGCGCCAGCAGCAAAATGCTACGGACTAGCGGGAGAGTGGATGAGCAGTTCTTC. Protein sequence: CASSKMLRTSGRVDEQFF.

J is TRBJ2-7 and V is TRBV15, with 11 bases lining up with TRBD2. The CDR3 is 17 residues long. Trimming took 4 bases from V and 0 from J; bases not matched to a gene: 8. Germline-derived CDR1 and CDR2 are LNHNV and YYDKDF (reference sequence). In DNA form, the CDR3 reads TGTGCCACCAGCAACGGACTAGCGGGTGCGAGCTCCTACGAGCAGTACTTC. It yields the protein CATSNGLAGASSYEQYF.

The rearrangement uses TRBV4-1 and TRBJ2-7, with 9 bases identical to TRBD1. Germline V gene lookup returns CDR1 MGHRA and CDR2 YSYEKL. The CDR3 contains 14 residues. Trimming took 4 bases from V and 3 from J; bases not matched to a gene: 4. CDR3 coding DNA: TGCGCCAGCAGCCGGAGGGACAGGGACTACGAGCAGTACTTC. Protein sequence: CASSRRDRDYEQYF.

The CDR3 here is CASSYLPGNEQFF. CDR3 bases: TGTGCCAGCAGTTACCTGCCAGGGAATGAGCAGTTCTTC. V and J are TRBV6-6 and TRBJ2-1, with a possible D match to TRBD1 (5 bases). From germline, CDR1 is MNHNY and CDR2 SVGAGI (reference sequence). The CDR3 has 13 amino acids. Trimming pared 2 bases from V and 7 bases from J, leaving 9 bases between.

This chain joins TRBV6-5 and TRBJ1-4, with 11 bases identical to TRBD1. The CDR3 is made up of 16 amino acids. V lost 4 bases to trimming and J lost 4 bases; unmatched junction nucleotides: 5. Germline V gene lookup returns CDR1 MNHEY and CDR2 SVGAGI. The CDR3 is CASSSGTGGNNEKLFF. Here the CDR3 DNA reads TGTGCCAGCAGTTCCGGGACAGGGGGTAATAATGAAAAACTGTTTTTT.

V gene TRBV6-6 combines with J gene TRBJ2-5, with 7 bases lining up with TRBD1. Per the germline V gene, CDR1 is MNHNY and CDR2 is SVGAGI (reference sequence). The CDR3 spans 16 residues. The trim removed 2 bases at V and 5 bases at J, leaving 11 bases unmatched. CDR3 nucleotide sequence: TGTGCCAGCAGTTACACATCGGGACAGCGTAGGGAGACCCAGTACTTC. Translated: CASSYTSGQRRETQYF.

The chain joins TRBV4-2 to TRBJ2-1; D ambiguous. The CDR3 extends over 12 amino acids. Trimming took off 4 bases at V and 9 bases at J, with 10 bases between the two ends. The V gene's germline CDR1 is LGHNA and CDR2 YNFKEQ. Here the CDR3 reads CASSLLETEQFF. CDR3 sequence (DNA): TGTGCCAGCAGCCTACTGGAGACTGAGCAGTTCTTC.